The 23 T cell receptor beta chains below all came from one sample that was sequenced in a study of blood T cell repertoires in COVID-19. Measured with immunoSEQ multiplex PCR; TCRdb has only the in-frame clones, and not every one. The sample records about 150,000 clones, about nine tenths being singletons. The sample consisted of peripheral blood. Receptors originate from a human donor with COVID-19, enrolled during active disease. The donor label of this sample is uncertain.

The chain uses TRBV3-1 (or the pseudogene TRBV3-2) and TRBJ2-5; 9 nucleotides match TRBD2. The CDR3 runs to 17 residues. The V gene end was trimmed by 0 bases and the J gene end by 6 bases; junction bases not matched to a gene: 11. CDR1 and CDR2 (germline): LGHDT, YNNKEL (reference sequence). DNA of the CDR3: TGTGCCAGCAGCCAAGAGGGGTCGAGCGGGGGGTTTAAGACCCAGTACTTC. This sequence encodes CASSQEGSSGGFKTQYF.

This chain uses TRBV28 with TRBJ1-2; D possibly corresponds to TRBD1 (5 bases). This CDR3 is 15 amino acids long. Trimming removed 1 base at V and 0 bases at J, with 9 bases between. The germline gives CDR1 MDHEN, CDR2 SYDVKM. The CDR3 nucleotides read TGTGCCAGCAGTTTATACCAGGGAACTAACTATGGCTACACCTTC. It codes for CASSLYQGTNYGYTF.

This chain uses TRBV10-2 with TRBJ2-1, with TRBD2 matching 7 bases. V lost 3 bases to trimming and J lost 3 bases; unmatched junction nucleotides: 14. The germline CDR1 and CDR2 sequences are WSHSY and SAAADI. There are 18 residues in the CDR3. The chain's CDR3 is CASSEGASGQLLYNEQFF. The CDR3 coding sequence is TGCGCCAGCAGTGAAGGGGCTAGCGGCCAATTGCTCTACAATGAGCAGTTCTTC.

In this sample, this clone turned up a few times. The chain uses TRBV5-4 and TRBJ1-1, with D perhaps TRBD1 (6 bases). Germline V lookup: CDR1 SGHNT, CDR2 YYREEE (reference sequence). V lost 2 bases and J lost 1, with 9 bases in between. CDR3 size: 14 residues. The CDR3 DNA sequence: TGTGCCAGCAGCTTTGAAGGGGGGAACACTGAAGCTTTCTTT. This sequence encodes CASSFEGGNTEAFF. Looking up the rest from reference TRBV5-4 and TRBJ1-1 gives the full variable domain: ETGVTQSPTHLIKTRGQQVTLRCSSQSGHNTVSWYQQALGQGPQFIFQYYREEENGRGNFPPRFSGLQFPNYSSELNVNALELDDSALYLCASSFEGGNTEAFFGQGTRLTVV.

This chain joins TRBV6-5 and TRBJ2-7, with D perhaps TRBD1 (5 bases). The V end lost 6 bases, the J end lost 2 bases, and 14 bases lay between the germline ends. Germline-derived CDR1 and CDR2 are MNHEY and SVGAGI. This CDR3 contains 14 residues. CDR3 sequence reads: CASRVLRGAYEQYF. The DNA of the CDR3 is TGTGCCAGCAGAGTCCTAAGGGGCGCCTACGAGCAGTACTTC.

This clone was seen a handful of times. The rearrangement uses TRBV3-1 (or the pseudogene TRBV3-2) and TRBJ1-2; the match to TRBD1 covers 8 bases. The germline gives CDR1 LGHDT, CDR2 YNNKEL (reference sequence). V lost 6 bases and J lost 7; bases outside the gene matches: 10. The CDR3 is 14 amino acids. The CDR3 protein is CASSPPRTGSGYTF. CDR3 in DNA: TGTGCCAGCAGTCCCCCCAGGACAGGGAGTGGCTACACCTTC.

This chain links TRBV5-1 with TRBJ1-2, with D hard to call. CDR1 and CDR2 from the germline V gene are SGHRS and YFSETQ. V lost 0 bases, J lost 4 bases, and 10 bases lay in between. The CDR3 spans 14 residues. For the CDR3, the DNA is TGCGCCAGCAGCTTGGAAAGGGAGGGCTATGGCTACACCTTC. Translated: CASSLEREGYGYTF.

This chain connects TRBV7-3 to TRBJ2-7, with TRBD1 as a possible D gene (5 bases). The germline gives CDR1 SGHTA, CDR2 FQGTGA. The CDR3 is 15 amino acids. Between the trimmed V and J ends, which lost 5 bases and 1 base, there was a span of 15 bases. The CDR3, as DNA: TGTGCCAGCAGCGGTGGTAGGGGTCTGTCCTACGAGCAGTACTTC. Its protein product is CASSGGRGLSYEQYF. Supplemented by reference TRBV7-3 and TRBJ2-7, the full variable domain reads GAGVSQTPSNKVTEKGKYVELRCDPISGHTALYWYRQSLGQGPEFLIYFQGTGAADDSGLPNDRFFAVRPEGSVSTLKIQRTERGDSAVYLCASSGGRGLSYEQYFGPGTRLTVT.

The chain links TRBV6-5 to TRBJ1-2; D gene uncertain. Germline assignment: CDR1 MNHEY and CDR2 SVGAGI. The CDR3 extends over 13 amino acids. V lost 2 bases to trimming and J lost 8 bases, with 12 bases between them. For the CDR3, the DNA is TGTGCCAGCAGTTACATCGGGTTAGAGGGCTACACCTTC. Its protein is CASSYIGLEGYTF.

The chain recombines TRBV30 with TRBJ2-7, with D maybe TRBD1 (6 bases). The CDR3 covers 14 residues. Germline V lookup: CDR1 GTSNPN, CDR2 SVGIG (reference sequence). V was cut by 2 bases and J by 3 bases, with 14 bases left in between. The CDR3 sequence is CAWSNLQGYYEQYF. The CDR3 DNA reads TGTGCCTGGAGTAACCTACAGGGTTACTACGAGCAGTACTTC. The full variable domain, with the rest looked up from reference TRBV30 and TRBJ2-7, is SQTIHQWPATLVQPVGSPLSLECTVEGTSNPNLYWYRQAAGRGLQLLFYSVGIGQISSEVPQNLSASRPQDRQFILSSKKLLLSDSGFYLCAWSNLQGYYEQYFGPGTRLTVT.

In this sample, this clone turned up once. This chain uses TRBV25-1 with TRBJ1-3; no clear D. CDR1 is MGHDK, CDR2 SYGVNS, per germline. Trimming removed 2 bases at V and 4 bases at J, with 6 bases between. CDR3 length: 13 amino acids. As DNA, the CDR3 is TGTGCCAGCAGTGAAAGCGCGGGAAACACCATATATTTT. Its translation is CASSESAGNTIYF.

The chain joins TRBV12-3 or TRBV12-4 to TRBJ1-2, with 8 bases that match TRBD1. This CDR3 has 12 amino acids. V shed 6 bases, J shed 7 bases, and the junction held 4 bases outside the gene matches. CDR3 amino acids: CASRSTGGGYTF. CDR3 nucleotide sequence: TGTGCCAGCAGGTCCACAGGGGGTGGCTACACCTTC.

CDR3 sequence: CAISLRTGSNYGYTF. As DNA, the CDR3 is TGTGCCATCAGCCTTCGGACAGGGTCTAACTATGGCTACACCTTC. The chain recombines TRBV10-3 with TRBJ1-2; 8 bases agree with TRBD1. The CDR3 sequence is 15 residues long. V lost 6 bases to trimming and J lost 0 bases; unmatched junction nucleotides: 6. Germline CDR1 and CDR2: ENHRY and SYGVKD.

CDR3 residues: CASSYDRENTEAFF. The DNA of the CDR3 is TGCGCCAGCAGCTATGACAGGGAGAACACTGAAGCTTTCTTT. The chain couples TRBV5-1 to TRBJ1-1; 7 nucleotides agree with TRBD1. CDR3 length: 14 amino acids. V gave up 3 bases and J gave up 1 base; unmatched junction bases: 3. Looked up from germline, CDR1 is SGHRS and CDR2 is YFSETQ.

V and J are TRBV3-1 (or the pseudogene TRBV3-2) and TRBJ1-1; D unresolved. CDR1 and CDR2 from the germline V gene are LGHDT and YNNKEL (reference sequence). The CDR3 sequence is 13 residues long. V lost 1 base to trimming and J lost 4 bases, with 7 bases between them. Here the CDR3 reads CASSQARGTEAFF. CDR3 in DNA: TGTGCCAGCAGCCAAGCCCGGGGCACTGAAGCTTTCTTT.

The chain combines TRBV27 with TRBJ2-7, with 7 bases fitting TRBD2. J was trimmed by 5 bases and V by 0 bases; bases with no gene match: 16. The length of the CDR3 is 18 residues. Germline CDR1 reads MNHEY; CDR2 reads SMNVEV (reference sequence). CDR3 amino acids: CASSLSPEGGGWWDEQYF. CDR3 sequence (DNA): TGTGCCAGCAGTTTATCGCCCGAGGGCGGGGGTTGGTGGGACGAGCAGTACTTC.

The rearrangement uses TRBV19 and TRBJ1-6; no reliable D call. The CDR3 covers 15 residues. Trimming left V 3 bases short and J 10 bases short, with 16 bases between. Germline V gene data show CDR1 as LNHDA and CDR2 as SQIVND (reference sequence). CDR3 protein: CASSILQTMQSPLHF. The CDR3 DNA reads TGTGCCAGTAGTATCTTACAAACAATGCAGTCACCCCTCCACTTT.

Only a few counts were recorded for this clone. This chain joins TRBV5-1 and TRBJ1-1; weak D call: TRBD1 (5 bases). Trimming cost V 1 base and J 0 bases, with 7 bases left between them. The V gene's germline CDR1 is SGHRS and CDR2 YFSETQ. This CDR3 comprises 14 residues. The CDR3: CASSLSGLNTEAFF. CDR3 DNA sequence: TGCGCCAGCAGCTTGTCAGGGCTGAACACTGAAGCTTTCTTT.

This clone has just one count. The V call is TRBV18, the J call TRBJ1-2; 10 bases align to TRBD1. This CDR3 is 14 amino acids long. Germline CDR1 is KGHSH and CDR2 is LQKENI. V was clipped by 6 bases and J by 2 bases; unmatched bases: 3. This chain's CDR3 is CASSPGQGNYGYTF. The CDR3 coding sequence is TGTGCCAGCTCCCCGGGACAGGGGAACTATGGCTACACCTTC.

J is TRBJ1-6 and V is TRBV2, with 9 bases identical to TRBD1. Germline-derived CDR1 and CDR2 are SNHLY and FYNNEI. The CDR3 spans 14 residues. Unmatched junction bases numbered 6, after V lost 6 bases and J lost 9 bases. The CDR3 DNA reads TGTGCCAGCAGATTACAGGGGGCCGTTTCACCCCTCCACTTT. Translation: CASRLQGAVSPLHF. The entire variable domain, with the rest obtained from reference TRBV2 and TRBJ1-6, is as follows: EPEVTQTPSHQVTQMGQEVILRCVPISNHLYFYWYRQILGQKVEFLVSFYNNEISEKSEIFDDQFSVERPDGSNFTLKIRSTKLEDSAMYFCASRLQGAVSPLHFGNGTRLTVT.

This sequence joins TRBV6-4 and TRBJ2-1; 12 bases align to TRBD2. Trimming took 6 bases from V and 5 from J; bases not matched to a gene: 8. The CDR3 runs 16 residues. Germline V CDR1 and CDR2: MRHNA, SNTAGT. CDR3: CASRTSGGQFHNEQFF. CDR3 bases: TGTGCCAGCAGGACTAGCGGGGGACAATTTCACAATGAGCAGTTCTTC.

This rearrangement joins TRBV6-6 to TRBJ1-1, with a tentative D call TRBD1 (6 bases). V was clipped by 0 bases and J by 10 bases, with 18 bases between them. This CDR3 spans 15 amino acids. The germline CDR1 and CDR2 sequences are MNHNY and SVGAGI (reference sequence). The CDR3 region has the DNA TGTGCCAGCAGTTACTCGACTGGGGGCTGGTCGGCAGCTTTCTTT. This gives the protein CASSYSTGGWSAAFF.

V usage is TRBV18 and J usage is TRBJ1-1, with a tentative D call TRBD1 (5 bases). Deletions cut 6 bases from V and 0 bases from J, with 11 bases between. Germline CDR1 is KGHSH and CDR2 is LQKENI. This CDR3 has 14 amino acids. The CDR3 loop reads CASSGTELNTEAFF. The CDR3 DNA is TGTGCCAGCTCTGGGACTGAACTGAACACTGAAGCTTTCTTT.